Below are 19 T cell receptor beta chains sequenced from a single sample in a study of T cell repertoires in cytomegalovirus infection. Which antigens these TCRs recognize remains unknown. TCRdb ran MiXCR on the reads and lists one entry per CDR3 protein. Of about 500,000 distinct CDR3 sequences in the sample, 30% to 40% are singletons; the top ten hold 17%. This sample comprised cultured PBMCs, obtained from culture after CMV antigen stimulation. These receptors came from a human donor in good health (CMV status not recorded). Some clones in this sample may be carry-over from other donors' samples.

This clonotype appeared a few times. V and J are TRBV18 and TRBJ2-1, with 14 bases matching TRBD2. V trimming: 1 base; J trimming: 3 bases; junction bases outside the gene matches: 20. CDR3 length: 23 amino acids. Germline lookup yields CDR1 KGHSH and CDR2 LQKENI. The DNA for the CDR3 is TGTGCCAGCTCACCACTCGGGACACTTACCCCGGGACTAGCGGGAGAAGGCTACAATGAGCAGTTCTTC. It translates to CASSPLGTLTPGLAGEGYNEQFF.

The gene calls are TRBV5-1 and TRBJ2-3; D possibly uses TRBD1 or TRBD2 (5 bases each). This CDR3 contains 14 residues. Per the germline V gene, CDR1 is SGHRS and CDR2 is YFSETQ. V shed 5 bases and J shed 4 bases, with 14 bases lying between them. CDR3 sequence (DNA): TGCGCCAGCAGTGCCCAAATGGGGGCAGATACGCAGTATTTT. This translates into CASSAQMGADTQYF.

V usage is TRBV12-3 or TRBV12-4 and J usage is TRBJ1-6; no definite D call. This CDR3 comprises 14 residues. The V gene lost 0 bases and the J gene lost 9 bases, with 9 bases spanning the gap. DNA for the CDR3: TGTGCCAGCAGTTTAGCGGGGAGGAGTTCACCCCTCCACTTT. Protein product: CASSLAGRSSPLHF.

The rearrangement uses TRBV7-8 and TRBJ2-1, with 7 bases matching TRBD2. CDR1 and CDR2 (germline): SGHVS, FQNEAQ. V trimming: 10 bases; J trimming: 2 bases; junction bases outside the gene matches: 11. The CDR3 sequence is 15 residues long. The CDR3 loop is CATRTGTTTYNEQFF. CDR3 in DNA: TGTGCCACGCGGACCGGGACTACCACCTACAATGAGCAGTTCTTC. Looking up the rest from reference TRBV7-8 and TRBJ2-1 gives the full variable domain: GAGVSQSPRYKVAKRGQDVALRCDPISGHVSLFWYQQALGQGPEFLTYFQNEAQLDKSGLPSDRFFAERPEGSVSTLKIQRTQQEDSAVYLCATRTGTTTYNEQFFGPGTRLTVL.

The chain joins TRBV28 to TRBJ2-7, with 8 bases identical to TRBD2. The CDR3 has 15 amino acids. Germline V gene data show CDR1 as MDHEN and CDR2 as SYDVKM. J was trimmed by 0 bases and V by 6 bases; bases with no gene match: 7. CDR3 DNA sequence: TGTGCCAGCAGGAAAGCGGGAGCCTCCTCCTACGAGCAGTACTTC. Amino acid sequence: CASRKAGASSYEQYF.

This clonotype was seen many times. V and J are TRBV28 and TRBJ1-2, with TRBD1 identical over 9 bases. After removal of 6 bases from V and 0 bases from J, the junction contained 17 bases not matched to a gene. Germline CDR1 reads MDHEN; CDR2 reads SYDVKM. This CDR3 contains 19 residues. As DNA, the CDR3 is TGTGCCAGCAGCCCTTATGGGGGACAGGGCCGTCGAACTAACTATGGCTACACCTTC. It is translated as CASSPYGGQGRRTNYGYTF.

This rearrangement joins TRBV9 to TRBJ2-5; D not resolved. The germline V gene encodes CDR1 SGDLS and CDR2 YYNGEE. With 0 bases removed from V and 1 base from J, the gap between germline ends came to 16 bases. The CDR3 spans 17 residues. CDR3 in DNA: TGTGCCAGCAGCGTAGCTTATCGAAGCCCCTGCCAAGAGACCCAGTACTTC. This sequence encodes CASSVAYRSPCQETQYF.

This chain joins TRBV7-2 and TRBJ2-1; no clear D gene. Trimming removed 2 bases from V and 9 bases from J, with 8 bases in between. The CDR3 is 12 residues long. CDR1 and CDR2 (germline): SGHTA, FQGNSA. The CDR3 spells CASSLSRLEQFF. The CDR3 nucleotides are TGTGCCAGCAGCTTATCGAGACTTGAGCAGTTCTTC.

This clonotype was counted between two and nine times. This chain uses TRBV12-3 or TRBV12-4 with TRBJ2-5; D tentatively reads TRBD1 or TRBD2 (5 bases each). Deletions cut 5 bases from V and 0 bases from J, with 10 bases between. The CDR3 contains 14 residues. CDR3 protein: CASSDPGHQETQYF. CDR3 sequence (DNA): TGTGCCAGCAGTGATCCGGGACACCAAGAGACCCAGTACTTC.

This clonotype appeared a few times. The V gene is TRBV19, the J gene TRBJ1-5, with D perhaps TRBD1 (5 bases). This CDR3 has 13 residues. Between the trimmed V and J ends, which lost 7 bases and 4 bases, there was a span of 11 bases. Per germline, CDR1 LNHDA and CDR2 SQIVND (reference sequence). CDR3 in amino acids: CASTRGLNQPQHF. The CDR3 nucleotides read TGTGCCAGTACACGGGGCCTAAATCAGCCCCAGCATTTT. Combining the CDR3 with reference TRBV19 and TRBJ1-5 gives the whole variable domain DGGITQSPKYLFRKEGQNVTLSCEQNLNHDAMYWYRQDPGQGLRLIYYSQIVNDFQKGDIAEGYSVSREKKESFPLTVTSAQKNPTAFYLCASTRGLNQPQHFGDGTRLSIL.

This clonotype was recorded a few times. The rearrangement uses TRBV10-3 and TRBJ2-1; D unresolved. Germline assignment: CDR1 ENHRY and CDR2 SYGVKD. This CDR3 has 10 residues. Trimming pared 10 bases from V and 8 bases from J, leaving 9 bases between. The CDR3 region has the DNA TGTGCCACCCGTGGGTATGAGCAGTTCTTC. It yields the protein CATRGYEQFF.

The chain employs TRBV5-1 and TRBJ2-6; possible D gene TRBD2, 5 bases. Germline V CDR1 and CDR2: SGHRS, YFSETQ. The CDR3 runs to 19 residues. V dropped 3 bases and J dropped 4 bases, with 23 bases sitting between them. The CDR3 protein is CASSSRRLTITGGANVLTF. The CDR3 DNA is TGCGCCAGCAGCTCTCGACGACTGACCATTACGGGAGGGGCCAACGTCCTGACTTTC.

The J gene is TRBJ2-7, the V gene TRBV20-1; D call uncertain. Trimming stripped 1 base from V and 4 bases from J, with 5 bases between. Germline CDR1 DFQATT, CDR2 SNEGSKA (reference sequence). The CDR3 totals 11 residues. Here the CDR3 DNA reads TGCAGTGCTAGAGTAGGATACGAGCAGTACGTC. It translates to CSARVGYEQYV.

This clonotype was counted many times. CDR3 DNA sequence: TGTGCCAGCAGCCCCGGTATGGGGAGGGCAGATACGCAGTATTTT. Protein product: CASSPGMGRADTQYF. This chain links TRBV7-2 with TRBJ2-3; 7 positions agree with TRBD2. The CDR3 sequence is 15 residues long. Unmatched junction bases numbered 9, after V lost 5 bases and J lost 4 bases. Germline V gene sequence: CDR1 SGHTA, CDR2 FQGNSA.

This chain connects TRBV25-1 to TRBJ1-5; the match to TRBD1 covers 11 bases. Germline CDR1 MGHDK, CDR2 SYGVNS. J was trimmed by 5 bases and V by 4 bases; bases with no gene match: 4. The CDR3 is made up of 15 amino acids. The CDR3, as DNA: TGTGCCAGCAGTGCCGGACAGGGGGCACATCAGCCCCAGCATTTT. It specifies CASSAGQGAHQPQHF.

This clonotype has only a few counts. V usage is TRBV6-1 and J usage is TRBJ2-7; D possibly corresponds to TRBD2 (5 bases). Trimming pared 0 bases from V and 3 bases from J, leaving 12 bases between. The V gene's germline CDR1 is MNHNS and CDR2 SASEGT. This CDR3 has 15 amino acids. This chain's CDR3 is CASSEALGLFYEQYV. In DNA, the CDR3 is TGTGCCAGCAGTGAAGCGTTAGGACTCTTCTACGAGCAGTACGTC.

Only a few counts were recorded for this clonotype. This chain uses TRBV5-1 with TRBJ2-3; 9 nucleotides match TRBD1. The CDR3 contains 16 residues. V lost 4 bases to trimming and J lost 0 bases; unmatched junction nucleotides: 6. Germline V gene data show CDR1 as SGHRS and CDR2 as YFSETQ. The CDR3 is CASSPDRGLSTDTQYF. The CDR3 nucleotides are TGCGCCAGCAGCCCGGACAGGGGACTTAGCACAGATACGCAGTATTTT.

In this sample, this clonotype turned up a few times. The rearrangement joins TRBV7-9 to TRBJ2-3, with a tentative D call TRBD2 (6 bases). Germline V gene data show CDR1 as SEHNR and CDR2 as FQNEAQ (reference sequence). The V end was cut by 4 bases, the J end by 5 bases, with 16 bases between. This CDR3 is 15 amino acids long. The CDR3, as DNA: TGTGCCAGCAGCTGGGGACTTGGTGATTTAGATACGCAGTATTTT. It encodes CASSWGLGDLDTQYF.

The count of this clonotype is one. V and J are TRBV5-4 and TRBJ2-1; 14 bases fit TRBD2. CDR1 is SGHNT, CDR2 YYREEE, per germline (reference sequence). CDR3 length: 17 amino acids. V was pared by 4 bases and J by 6 bases, with 9 bases of the junction left unmatched. DNA for the CDR3: TGTGCCAGCAGCCCGGGACTAGCGGGGGCAGGAGGCAATGAGCAGTTCTTC. Translation: CASSPGLAGAGGNEQFF.